What follows are 7 T cell receptor beta chains derived from one specimen sequenced in a study of blood T cell repertoires in COVID-19. The assay was immunoSEQ multiplex PCR, and TCRdb's table has in-frame clones only and misses some. The sample shows about 220,000 clones, nearly 90% of them seen only once. What was sequenced was PBMCs or T cells enriched from blood (not recorded which). The receptors come from a man in his thirties or forties who had been exposed to COVID-19.

This clone was found a few times. This sequence joins TRBV7-3 and TRBJ2-7; perhaps TRBD1 as D (5 bases). The CDR3 runs 13 residues. V was clipped by 9 bases and J by 3 bases, with 15 bases between them. The germline gives CDR1 SGHTA, CDR2 FQGTGA. The CDR3 region has the DNA TGTGCCAGTCAAGGTCAGGGATACTACGAGCAGTACTTC. Its protein product is CASQGQGYYEQYF. The complete variable domain, with remaining parts taken from reference TRBV7-3 and TRBJ2-7, reads GAGVSQTPSNKVTEKGKYVELRCDPISGHTALYWYRQSLGQGPEFLIYFQGTGAADDSGLPNDRFFAVRPEGSVSTLKIQRTERGDSAVYLCASQGQGYYEQYFGPGTRLTVT.

Many counts were recorded for this clone. As DNA, the CDR3 is TGTGCCAGCAGCCAGGGACAGGCTTATGGCTACACCTTC. This translates into CASSQGQAYGYTF. The chain links TRBV14 to TRBJ1-2; 8 nucleotides align to TRBD1. The CDR3 spans 13 residues. The ends lost 3 bases at V and 5 bases at J; junction bases unmatched: 2. The germline V gene has CDR1 SGHDN and CDR2 FVKESK.

The chain recombines TRBV30 with TRBJ2-6; TRBD1 aligns across 7 bases. The V segment lost 7 bases and the J segment 1 base; nucleotides outside the gene matches: 7. The CDR3 has 15 amino acids. Germline assignment: CDR1 GTSNPN and CDR2 SVGIG (reference sequence). The CDR3 DNA reads as TGTGCCTCCGGGACAGATTTGTCTGGGGCCAACGTCCTGACTTTC. Translation gives CASGTDLSGANVLTF.

J is TRBJ1-5 and V is TRBV6-5; 9 bases align to TRBD1. The germline V gene encodes CDR1 MNHEY and CDR2 SVGAGI. This CDR3 region has 15 residues. V was pared by 6 bases and J by 2 bases, with 5 bases of the junction left unmatched. CDR3: CASSFWDRGNQPQHF. As DNA, the CDR3 is TGTGCCAGCAGCTTCTGGGACAGGGGCAATCAGCCCCAGCATTTT.

The V gene is TRBV3-1 (or the pseudogene TRBV3-2), the J gene TRBJ1-1; unclear D gene. The CDR3 covers 13 residues. V was cut by 4 bases and J by 6 bases, with 12 bases left in between. Germline CDR1 is LGHDT and CDR2 is YNNKEL (reference sequence). CDR3 bases: TGTGCCAGCAGCCCTCCGGGGTACCCTGAAGCTTTCTTT. Translation: CASSPPGYPEAFF.

CDR3 bases: TGTGCCAGCAGCCCGGGACAGAGGAACACTGAAGCTTTCTTT. This codes for CASSPGQRNTEAFF. This chain links TRBV5-4 with TRBJ1-1; 7 nucleotides match TRBD1. The CDR3 has 14 residues. In germline, CDR1 is SGHNT, CDR2 YYREEE (reference sequence). With V trimmed by 4 bases and J by 1 base, 4 bases remained unmatched.

In DNA form, the CDR3 reads TGTGCCATCAGTGAGTCCCGGACTAAATATCGGGGTTTAAAAATAGATACGCAGTATTTT. It is translated as CAISESRTKYRGLKIDTQYF. The V call is TRBV10-3, the J call TRBJ2-3, with a possible D match to TRBD2 (6 bases). The germline V gene has CDR1 ENHRY and CDR2 SYGVKD. V was trimmed by 0 bases and J by 5 bases, leaving 27 bases between them. The CDR3 runs to 20 residues.